The clone carrying this T cell receptor beta chain was counted once. Its antigen is undetermined. Negatively enriched CD4+ T cells were divided by CD45RA into naive and memory. Germline V gene lookup returns CDR1 MNHEY and CDR2 SMNVEV (reference sequence). The V gene end was trimmed by 8 bases and the J gene end by 2 bases; junction bases not matched to a gene: 10. This CDR3 spans 17 amino acids. It was across several immunoSEQ plates that each subset's genomic DNA was evenly split. Sequencing was performed with immunoSEQ multiplex PCR; in TCRdb, only in-frame clones are kept and a portion is missing. Among about 610,000 clones, roughly 97% were seen once, and the ten largest hold about 0.06%. This sample stems from a study of shared clonotypes between healthy human individuals. Study details: Researchers assigned three CD4 naive, three CD4 memory, two CD8 naive and one CD8 memory plate to each donor. Study results and limitations: Sharing across four donors was highest in naive CD4 (around 5%) and lowest in memory CD8 (approximately 0.4%).

Sequenced material: naive CD4+ T cells sorted from blood. The subset was: CD45RA+ positively selected. This TCR was sampled from a woman in her 30s in good health. The chain links TRBV27 to TRBJ2-2; 11 nucleotides agree with TRBD1. The CDR3 bases are TGTGCCAGCCGTCCGGACAGGGGGCTTTTAAACACCGGGGAGCTGTTTTTT. It specifies CASRPDRGLLNTGELFF.